This entry is about one TCR beta chain. The repertoire was sequenced with immunoSEQ multiplex PCR; TCRdb's copy has only in-frame clones and lacks some. The profile covers over 110,000 clones, with more than 85% appearing a single time and 8.7% taken by the ten largest. The record originates from a study of control samples from healthy donors and cancer patients. The sequenced sample consisted of blood. The TCR was taken from a woman under 40 in good health.

DNA of the CDR3: TGTGCCAGCAGTTTGTTGGGGGGAAACTATGGCTACACCTTC. Protein sequence: CASSLLGGNYGYTF. The V gene is TRBV27, the J gene TRBJ1-2, with D possibly TRBD1 on 5 matching bases. V lost 3 bases, J lost 2 bases, and 10 bases lay in between. CDR1 and CDR2 from the germline V gene are MNHEY and SMNVEV (reference sequence). There are 14 residues in the CDR3.